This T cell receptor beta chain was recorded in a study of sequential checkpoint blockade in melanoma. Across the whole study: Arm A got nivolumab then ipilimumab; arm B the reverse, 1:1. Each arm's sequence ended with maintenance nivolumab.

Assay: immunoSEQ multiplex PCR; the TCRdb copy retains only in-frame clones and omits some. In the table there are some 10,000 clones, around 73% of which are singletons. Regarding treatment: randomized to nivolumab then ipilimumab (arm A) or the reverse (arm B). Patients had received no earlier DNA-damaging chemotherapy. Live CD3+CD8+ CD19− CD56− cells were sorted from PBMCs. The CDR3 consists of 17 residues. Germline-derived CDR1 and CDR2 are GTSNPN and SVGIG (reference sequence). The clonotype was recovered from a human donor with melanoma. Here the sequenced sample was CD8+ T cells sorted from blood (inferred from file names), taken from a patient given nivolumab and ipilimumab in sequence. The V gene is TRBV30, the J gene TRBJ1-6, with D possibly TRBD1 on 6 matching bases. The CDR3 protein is CASSPLDSGFANSPLHF. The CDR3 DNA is TGTGCTTCCTCCCCCCTGGACAGTGGATTTGCTAATTCACCCCTCCACTTT.